The rows below give T cell receptor beta chains drawn from one sample of a study of cytomegalovirus exposure and HLA in healthy donors. Assay used: immunoSEQ multiplex PCR; TCRdb lists only in-frame clones, some missing. The sample shows about 150,000 clones, 73% of them seen only once. Material: PBMCs. These receptors were collected from a woman between 18 and 29 years old in good health and CMV-seronegative. The conserved cysteine and the conserved F or W are not part of the CDR3 here.

J	V	CDR3
TRBJ1-4	TRBV5-5	ASSFTGSLGEKLF
TRBJ1-6	TRBV9	ASSTSQGSSLH
TRBJ2-5	TRBV2	ASSAGLAGETQY
TRBJ1-4	TRBV27	ASSLKRLNEKLF
TRBJ2-7	TRBV4-3	ASSQGTSGATYEQY
TRBJ1-3	TRBV7-2	ASSQLTNSGNTIY
TRBJ1-2	TRBV5-6	ASSSRGYGYT
TRBJ2-1	TRBV4-1	ASSSPGTLNNEQF
TRBJ2-1	TRBV30	AWSANRLAGNNEQF
TRBJ2-2	TRBV5-1	ASSLVLANTGELF
TRBJ2-5	TRBV6-5	ASSYSWQGGETQY
TRBJ2-3	TRBV5-5	ASSWGGRDPTDTQY
TRBJ1-2	TRBV11-3	ASSLEYPLGSGYT
TRBJ2-5	TRBV28	ASTEALKETQY